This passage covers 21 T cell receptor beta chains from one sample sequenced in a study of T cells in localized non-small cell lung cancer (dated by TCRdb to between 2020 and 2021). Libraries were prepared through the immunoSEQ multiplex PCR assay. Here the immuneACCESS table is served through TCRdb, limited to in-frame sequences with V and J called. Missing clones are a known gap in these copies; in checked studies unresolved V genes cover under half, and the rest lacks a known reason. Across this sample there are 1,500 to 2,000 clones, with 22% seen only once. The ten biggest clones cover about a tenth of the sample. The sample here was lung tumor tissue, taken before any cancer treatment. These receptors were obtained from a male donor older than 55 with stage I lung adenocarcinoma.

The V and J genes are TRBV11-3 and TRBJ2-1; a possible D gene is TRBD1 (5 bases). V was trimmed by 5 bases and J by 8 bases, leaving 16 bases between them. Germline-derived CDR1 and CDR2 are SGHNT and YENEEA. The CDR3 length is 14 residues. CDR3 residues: CASSQNYQGDEQFF. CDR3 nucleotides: TGTGCCAGCAGCCAAAATTACCAGGGCGATGAGCAGTTCTTC.

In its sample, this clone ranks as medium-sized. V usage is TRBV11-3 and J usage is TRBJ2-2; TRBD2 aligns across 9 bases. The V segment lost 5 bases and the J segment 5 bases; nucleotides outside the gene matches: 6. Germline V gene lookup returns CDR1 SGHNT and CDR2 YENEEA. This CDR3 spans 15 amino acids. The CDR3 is CASSHPGLATGELFF. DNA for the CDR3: TGTGCCAGCAGCCACCCGGGACTAGCAACCGGGGAGCTGTTTTTT.

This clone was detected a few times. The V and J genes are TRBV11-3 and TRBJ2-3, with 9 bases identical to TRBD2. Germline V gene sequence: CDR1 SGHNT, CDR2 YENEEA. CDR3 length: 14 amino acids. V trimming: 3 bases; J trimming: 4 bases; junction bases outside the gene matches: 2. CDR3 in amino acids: CASSFTSGSDTQYF. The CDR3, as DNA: TGTGCCAGCAGCTTTACTAGCGGGTCAGATACGCAGTATTTT.

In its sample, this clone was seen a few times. The CDR3 loop is CASSVEGVQETQYF. DNA for the CDR3: TGTGCCAGCAGCGTAGAAGGCGTTCAAGAGACCCAGTACTTC. This sequence joins TRBV9 and TRBJ2-5; no clear D. Germline CDR1 reads SGDLS; CDR2 reads YYNGEE. Trimming pared 0 bases from V and 2 bases from J, leaving 8 bases between. The CDR3 spans 14 residues.

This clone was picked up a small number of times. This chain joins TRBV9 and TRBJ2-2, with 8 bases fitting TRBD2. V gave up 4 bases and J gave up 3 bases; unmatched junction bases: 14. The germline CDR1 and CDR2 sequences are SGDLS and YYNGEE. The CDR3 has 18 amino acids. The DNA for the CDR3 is TGTGCCAGCAGCTCCCACCCGGGGGGGACAATGTACACCGGGGAGCTGTTTTTT. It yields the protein CASSSHPGGTMYTGELFF. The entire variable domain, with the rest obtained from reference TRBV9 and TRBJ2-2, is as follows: DSGVTQTPKHLITATGQRVTLRCSPRSGDLSVYWYQQSLDQGLQFLIQYYNGEERAKGNILERFSAQQFPDLHSELNLSSLELGDSALYFCASSSHPGGTMYTGELFFGEGSRLTVL.

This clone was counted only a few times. The CDR3 DNA follows: TGTGCCAGCAGTTACTCGACAGGGGGCAACGAGCAGTACTTC. It yields the protein CASSYSTGGNEQYF. The chain recombines TRBV6-8 with TRBJ2-7; 10 bases agree with TRBD1. The trim removed 0 bases at V and 5 bases at J, leaving 1 base unmatched. The CDR3 consists of 14 residues. In germline, CDR1 is MNHGY, CDR2 SAAAGT.

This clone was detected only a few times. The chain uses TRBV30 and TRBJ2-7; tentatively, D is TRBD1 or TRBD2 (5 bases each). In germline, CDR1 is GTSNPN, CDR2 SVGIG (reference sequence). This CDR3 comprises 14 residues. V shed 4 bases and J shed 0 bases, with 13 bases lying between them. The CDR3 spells CAWTLGRTSYEQYF. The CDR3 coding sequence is TGTGCCTGGACCCTGGGACGTACCTCCTACGAGCAGTACTTC.

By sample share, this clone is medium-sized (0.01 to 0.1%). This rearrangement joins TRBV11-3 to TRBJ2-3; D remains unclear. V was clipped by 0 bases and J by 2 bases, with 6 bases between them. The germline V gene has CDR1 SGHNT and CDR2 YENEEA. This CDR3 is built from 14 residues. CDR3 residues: CASSLDGPTDTQYF. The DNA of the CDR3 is TGTGCCAGCAGCTTAGATGGGCCCACAGATACGCAGTATTTT.

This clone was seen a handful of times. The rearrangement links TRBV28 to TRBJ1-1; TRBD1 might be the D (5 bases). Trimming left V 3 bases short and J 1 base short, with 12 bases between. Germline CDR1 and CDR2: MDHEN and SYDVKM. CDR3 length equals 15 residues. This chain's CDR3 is CASSFGGLWNTEAFF. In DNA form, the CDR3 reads TGTGCCAGCAGTTTTGGGGGACTGTGGAACACTGAAGCTTTCTTT.

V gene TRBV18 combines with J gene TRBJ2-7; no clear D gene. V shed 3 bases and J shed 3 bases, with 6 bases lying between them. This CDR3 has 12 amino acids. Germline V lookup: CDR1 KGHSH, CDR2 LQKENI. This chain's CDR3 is CASSPPNYEQYF. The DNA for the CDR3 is TGTGCCAGCTCACCCCCCAACTACGAGCAGTACTTC.

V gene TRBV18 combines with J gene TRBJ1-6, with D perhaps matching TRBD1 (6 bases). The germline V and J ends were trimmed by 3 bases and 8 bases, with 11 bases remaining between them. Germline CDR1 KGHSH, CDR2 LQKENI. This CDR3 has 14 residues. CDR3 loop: CASSPGGQDSPLHF. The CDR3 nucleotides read TGTGCCAGCTCACCGGGGGGGCAGGATTCACCCCTCCACTTT.

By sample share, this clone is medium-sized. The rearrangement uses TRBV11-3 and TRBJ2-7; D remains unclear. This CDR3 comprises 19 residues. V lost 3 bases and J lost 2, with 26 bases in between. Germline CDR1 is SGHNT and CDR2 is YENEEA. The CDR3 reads CASSLGLLLGPRQTYEQYF. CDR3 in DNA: TGTGCCAGCAGCTTGGGCCTTCTTTTAGGGCCGAGGCAGACCTACGAGCAGTACTTC. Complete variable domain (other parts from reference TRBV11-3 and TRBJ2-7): EAGVVQSPRYKIIEKKQPVAFWCNPISGHNTLYWYLQNLGQGPELLIRYENEEAVDDSQLPKDRFSAERLKGVDSTLKIQPAELGDSAVYLCASSLGLLLGPRQTYEQYFGPGTRLTVT.

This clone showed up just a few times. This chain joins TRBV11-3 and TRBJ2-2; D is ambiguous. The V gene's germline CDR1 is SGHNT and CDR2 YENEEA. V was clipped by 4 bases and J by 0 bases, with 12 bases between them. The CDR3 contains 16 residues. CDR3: CASSSRSNANTGELFF. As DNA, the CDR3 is TGTGCCAGCAGCTCGCGGTCCAACGCGAACACCGGGGAGCTGTTTTTT.

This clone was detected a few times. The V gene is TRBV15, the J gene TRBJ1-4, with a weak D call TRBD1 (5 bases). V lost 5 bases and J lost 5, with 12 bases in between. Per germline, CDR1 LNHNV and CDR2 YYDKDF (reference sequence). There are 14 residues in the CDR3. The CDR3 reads CATSAVGGNEKLFF. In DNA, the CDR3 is TGTGCCACCAGCGCGGTCGGGGGGAATGAAAAACTGTTTTTT.

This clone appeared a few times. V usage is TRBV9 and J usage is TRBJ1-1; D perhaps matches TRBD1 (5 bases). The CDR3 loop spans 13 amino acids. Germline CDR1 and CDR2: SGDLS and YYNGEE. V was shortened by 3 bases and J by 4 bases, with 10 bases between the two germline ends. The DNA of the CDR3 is TGTGCCAGCAGCGAGGGGCTGGGCACTGAAGCTTTCTTT. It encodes CASSEGLGTEAFF.

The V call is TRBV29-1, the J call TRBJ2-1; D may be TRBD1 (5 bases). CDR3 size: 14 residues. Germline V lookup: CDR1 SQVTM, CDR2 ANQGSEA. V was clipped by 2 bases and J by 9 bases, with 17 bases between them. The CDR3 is CSVERQGLRGEQFF. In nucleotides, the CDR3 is TGCAGCGTTGAAAGGCAGGGCCTAAGGGGTGAGCAGTTCTTC.

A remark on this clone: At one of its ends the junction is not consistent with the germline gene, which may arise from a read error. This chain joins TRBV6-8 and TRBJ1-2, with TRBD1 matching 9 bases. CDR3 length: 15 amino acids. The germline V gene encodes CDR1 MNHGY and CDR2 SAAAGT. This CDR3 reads CAISASTGGIYGYTF. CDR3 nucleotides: TGTGCCATCAGTGCATCGACAGGGGGTATCTATGGCTACACCTTC.

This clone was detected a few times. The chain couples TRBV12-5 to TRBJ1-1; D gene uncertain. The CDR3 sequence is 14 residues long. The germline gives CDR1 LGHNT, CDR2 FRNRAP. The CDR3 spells CASGSSGMNTEAFF. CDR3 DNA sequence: TGTGCCAGCGGCAGCAGCGGTATGAACACTGAAGCTTTCTTT.

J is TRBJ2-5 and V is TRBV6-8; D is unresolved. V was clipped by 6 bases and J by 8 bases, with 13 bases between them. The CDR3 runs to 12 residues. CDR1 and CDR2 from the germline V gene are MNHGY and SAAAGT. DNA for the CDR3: TGTGCCAGCAGCAGCCTAGGCCCTACCCAGTACTTC. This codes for CASSSLGPTQYF.

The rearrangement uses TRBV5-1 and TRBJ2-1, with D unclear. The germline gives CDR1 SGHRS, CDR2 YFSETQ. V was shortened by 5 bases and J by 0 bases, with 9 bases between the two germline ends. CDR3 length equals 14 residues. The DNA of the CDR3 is TGCGCCAGCAGTTTACAAACCTCCTACAATGAGCAGTTCTTC. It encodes CASSLQTSYNEQFF.

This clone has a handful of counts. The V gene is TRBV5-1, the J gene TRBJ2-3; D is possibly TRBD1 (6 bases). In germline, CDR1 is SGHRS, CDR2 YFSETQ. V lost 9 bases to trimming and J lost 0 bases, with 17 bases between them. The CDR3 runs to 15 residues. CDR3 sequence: CATSTGFSSTDTQYF. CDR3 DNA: TGCGCCACCAGTACAGGGTTCTCGAGCACAGATACGCAGTATTTT.